The entry below describes one T cell receptor (beta chain). The data originate from a study of follicular helper T cells after annual influenza vaccination. Time point described: 2013-2014 season, 7 days after vaccination. Using immunoSEQ multiplex PCR, the repertoire was profiled, and TCRdb retains in-frame clones only, with some absent. The profile shows roughly 9,600 clones, 65% to 85% of them singletons. Here the sequenced sample was CXCR5- memory CD4+ T cells sorted from blood, taken 7 days after influenza vaccination. This clonotype was sampled from an adult who received the influenza vaccine.

CDR3 nucleotides: TGTGCCAGCAGCCACACCGGGACAGCCACAGATACGCAGTATTTT. It encodes CASSHTGTATDTQYF. The chain carries TRBV4-2 and TRBJ2-3; TRBD1 aligns across 7 bases. The V segment lost 3 bases and the J segment 2 bases; nucleotides outside the gene matches: 5. From germline, CDR1 is LGHNA and CDR2 YNFKEQ. The CDR3 has 15 residues.